Listed here are 13 T cell receptor beta chains from one sample, sequenced in a study of immune heterogeneity within non-small cell lung tumors (dated by TCRdb to the late 2010s). Instrument on record: HiSeq X Ten. The TCR beta CDR3 region was amplified with a multiplex PCR system whose first round ran for roughly 11 cycles using 32 V-gene forward primers and 13 J-gene reverse primers. TCRdb reran the public reads through fastp at Q25 and MiXCR, keeping productive beta chains. When rows share a CDR3 protein, they turn into one entry using the most common DNA and genes. In this sample the table shows approximately 4,400 distinct CDR3 sequences, roughly 21% of which occur a single time. Of the sample, almost 8.5% falls within the top ten clones. The TCR template was genomic DNA extracted from bulk tumor tissue, and roughly 600 ng of gDNA was amplified for each sample. During surgery, several biopsies were collected from each primary tumor and placed as far from one another as possible within the tumor mass. Patients in the study cohort, which was described as untreated, were newly diagnosed NSCLC cases going through curative surgery.

Sequenced sample: lung tumor tissue. All receptors derive from a man in his sixties or seventies with non-small cell lung cancer.

The V call is TRBV4-1, the J call TRBJ2-4, with TRBD2 matching 9 bases. The CDR3 covers 15 residues. Germline CDR1 reads MGHRA; CDR2 reads YSYEKL. Trimming removed 2 bases from V and 15 bases from J; junction bases left unmatched: 14. The CDR3 here is CASSQTWREGVTRYF. The DNA of the CDR3 is TGCGCCAGCAGCCAAACTTGGCGGGAGGGGGTCACGAGGTACTTC.

By share of the sample, this clonotype is medium-sized. Here the CDR3 reads CASDLGGVRVAEAFF. CDR3 in DNA: TGTGCCAGCGACCTAGGGGGGGTTCGGGTTGCTGAAGCTTTCTTT. This chain uses TRBV2 with TRBJ1-1, with D possibly matching TRBD1 (6 bases). Trimming stripped 8 bases from V and 6 bases from J, with 22 bases between. Per germline, CDR1 SNHLY and CDR2 FYNNEI. This CDR3 contains 15 residues.

Comments on this clonotype: Since no conserved phenylalanine or tryptophan closes the CDR3, a read error is the likely cause. The gene calls are TRBV4-2 and TRBJ2-1; 8 nucleotides agree with TRBD2. V was clipped by 5 bases and J by 0 bases; unmatched bases: 9. CDR1 and CDR2 (germline): LGHNA, YNFKEQ. This CDR3 has 17 amino acids. In DNA, the CDR3 is TGTGCCAGCAGCTACCTTTTAGCGGGAAGCTCCTACAATGAGCAGTTCCTC. This translates into CASSYLLAGSSYNEQFL.

Sample share makes this clonotype medium-sized. The rearrangement uses TRBV18 and TRBJ1-1; TRBD1 matches 7 bases. Germline CDR1 and CDR2: KGHSH and LQKENI. The CDR3 covers 15 residues. With V trimmed by 3 bases and J by 1 base, 5 bases remained unmatched. The DNA for the CDR3 is TGTGCCAGCTCACCTGTGACAGGGAAGAACACTGAAGCTTTCTTT. This codes for CASSPVTGKNTEAFF.

The chain couples TRBV7-2 to TRBJ1-1; D is ambiguous. Looked up from germline, CDR1 is SGHTA and CDR2 is FQGNSA. Trimming stripped 5 bases from V and 5 bases from J, with 15 bases between. The CDR3 is 14 residues long. In DNA, the CDR3 is TGTGCCAGCAGCCCCCCGACGGGTCGAACTGAAGCTTTCTTT. Translating it yields CASSPPTGRTEAFF.

This clonotype was counted once. The rearrangement joins TRBV10-3 to TRBJ2-3, with D tentatively TRBD2 (6 bases). The CDR3 has 14 residues. From germline, CDR1 is ENHRY and CDR2 SYGVKD. The ends were cut back, 4 bases at V and 2 bases at J, with 10 bases in the middle. This chain's CDR3 is CAISGGTPTDTQYF. The CDR3 nucleotides are TGTGCCATCAGTGGCGGGACCCCCACAGATACGCAGTATTTT.

This clonotype qualifies as medium-sized (0.01 to 0.1%). This chain links TRBV24-1 with TRBJ2-7; possibly TRBD1 or TRBD2 for D (5 bases each). This CDR3 spans 14 amino acids. The germline gives CDR1 KGHDR, CDR2 SFDVKD. The V end was cut by 9 bases, the J end by 6 bases, with 20 bases between. The DNA for the CDR3 is TGTGCCACCTTTCTGCCTTCCCCGGGGCTCGAGCAGTACTTC. It encodes CATFLPSPGLEQYF.

For this clonotype: Since the CDR3 does not end with the conserved phenylalanine or tryptophan, this likely comes from a read error. The DNA is omitted, as the CDR3 cannot be located on it reliably, and the CDR3 follows TCRdb's listing. The rearrangement uses TRBV20-1 and TRBJ2-3; the DNA was not used to check the table's D call, TRBD1. Germline V lookup: CDR1 DFQATT, CDR2 SNEGSKA (reference sequence). The CDR3 contains 17 residues when both ends are counted. Here the CDR3 reads CSARDAGQTNIEQYFGP.

This clonotype is medium-sized. The rearrangement joins TRBV30 to TRBJ1-1, with no clear D. The CDR3 length is 14 residues. Looked up from germline, CDR1 is GTSNPN and CDR2 is SVGIG (reference sequence). Trimming shortened V by 0 bases and J by 0 bases, and 8 bases separated the two germline ends. The CDR3 sequence: CAWSVGSLNTEAFF. The CDR3 bases are TGTGCCTGGAGTGTGGGCAGTTTGAACACTGAAGCTTTCTTT.

This clonotype has only a few counts. The chain links TRBV2 to TRBJ2-2; either TRBD1 or TRBD2 may fit D (5 bases each). The CDR3 extends over 16 amino acids. Germline CDR1 SNHLY, CDR2 FYNNEI. The V end lost 7 bases, the J end lost 6 bases, and 21 bases lay between the germline ends. The CDR3 nucleotides are TGTGCCAGCACCCTCAGTGAGGGGCCAGTCGCCGGGGAGCTGTTTTTT. The encoded protein is CASTLSEGPVAGELFF.

In its sample, this clonotype is medium-sized. The chain is built from TRBV11-2 and TRBJ1-3; D ambiguous. The CDR3 spans 13 residues. The V end lost 6 bases, the J end lost 0 bases, and 6 bases lay between the germline ends. Germline V gene data show CDR1 as SGHAT and CDR2 as FQNNGV. CDR3 protein: CASRLSSGNTIYF. As DNA, the CDR3 is TGTGCCAGCAGATTGAGCTCTGGAAACACCATATATTTT.

This clonotype is medium-sized by share. The rearrangement uses TRBV14 and TRBJ1-2; D is unclear. This CDR3 has 14 residues. CDR1 and CDR2 from the germline V gene are SGHDN and FVKESK. Trimming removed 1 base at V and 3 bases at J, with 9 bases between. CDR3 residues: CASSQAERDYGYTF. DNA of the CDR3: TGTGCCAGCAGCCAAGCTGAGAGAGACTATGGCTACACCTTC. Complete variable domain (other parts from reference TRBV14 and TRBJ1-2): EAGVTQFPSHSVIEKGQTVTLRCDPISGHDNLYWYRRVMGKEIKFLLHFVKESKQDESGMPNNRFLAERTGGTYSTLKVQPAELEDSGVYFCASSQAERDYGYTFGSGTRLTVV.

This clonotype showed up just a few times. This chain uses TRBV6-5 with TRBJ2-1, with 9 bases matching TRBD2. After removal of 0 bases from V and 7 bases from J, the junction contained 13 bases not matched to a gene. Germline V gene lookup returns CDR1 MNHEY and CDR2 SVGAGI. The CDR3 sequence is 18 residues long. CDR3 in DNA: TGTGCCAGCAGTTACTCGGGCGAGTCCGGCGCGGGAGGGAATGAGCAGTTCTTC. Protein: CASSYSGESGAGGNEQFF.